The T cell receptor (beta chain) under discussion was sequenced for a study of blood T cell repertoires in COVID-19. Background on the study: T cells, B-cell-depleted T cells, or PBMCs supplied cDNA or gDNA.

The CDR3 contains 15 residues. Germline V gene lookup returns CDR1 SGHTS and CDR2 YDEGEE. The junction had 4 bases not matched to a gene; V was cut back by 2 bases and J by 0 bases. In its sample, this clone was seen a few times. The authors' processing: Counts of nucleated cells, estimated from reference gene primer amplification, were obtained. This table comes from immunoSEQ multiplex PCR, and its TCRdb copy is limited to in-frame clones, with some not included. V and J calls and clone size follow that table, whereas D and trimming were derived from the DNA. The table lists 85,000 to 95,000 clones, roughly 86% of them singletons.

Source material: peripheral blood. This TCR derives from a human donor with acute or convalescent COVID-19. The donor label of this sample is uncertain. J is TRBJ2-7 and V is TRBV5-8, with 8 nucleotides matching TRBD1. The chain's CDR3 is CASSFSQGASYEQYF. The CDR3 DNA is TGTGCCAGCAGCTTCTCCCAGGGGGCCTCCTACGAGCAGTACTTC.